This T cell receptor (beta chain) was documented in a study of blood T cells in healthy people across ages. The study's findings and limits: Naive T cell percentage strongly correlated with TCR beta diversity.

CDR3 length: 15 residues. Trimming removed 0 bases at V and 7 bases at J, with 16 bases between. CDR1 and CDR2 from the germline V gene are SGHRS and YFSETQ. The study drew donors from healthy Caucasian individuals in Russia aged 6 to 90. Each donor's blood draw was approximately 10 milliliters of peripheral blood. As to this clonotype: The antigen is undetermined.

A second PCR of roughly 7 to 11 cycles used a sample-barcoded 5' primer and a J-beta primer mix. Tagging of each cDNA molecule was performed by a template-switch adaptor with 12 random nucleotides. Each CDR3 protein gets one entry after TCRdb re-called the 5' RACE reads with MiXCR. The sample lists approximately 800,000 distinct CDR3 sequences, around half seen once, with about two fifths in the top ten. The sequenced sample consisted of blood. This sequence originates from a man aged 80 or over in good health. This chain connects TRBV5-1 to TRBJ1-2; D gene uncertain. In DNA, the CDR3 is TGCGCCAGCAGCTTGGAAGGCCTAACCACGGGTGGCTACACCTTC. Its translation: CASSLEGLTTGGYTF.